This TCR beta chain was documented in a study of siplizumab effects on memory and regulatory T cells (dated by TCRdb to the late 2010s). In terms of the full investigation: The study examined how the anti-CD2 antibody siplizumab affects alloreactive T-cell subsets in allogeneic mixed lymphocyte reactions built from human PBMCs.

The research as a whole found: Whether proliferating Tregs from siplizumab cultures were suppressive was not functionally confirmed. Sequences below about 10^-5 frequency were poorly captured, so only a minor fraction of alloreactive clones could be mapped to unstimulated subsets. A naive or memory phenotype could not be assigned to roughly 75-95% of proliferating CD4+ or CD8+ clones. Among mappable alloreactive CD4+ clones, an average Treg-derived fraction of roughly 69% was observed with siplizumab, compared with 26.9% in control reactions. Unstimulated naive T cells appeared more diverse than memory T cells, and naive cells seemed to contribute substantially to the alloresponse. Siplizumab significantly reduced the cumulative frequency of alloreactive sequences traceable to unstimulated CD4+ memory T cells.

On this clone: Its specific antigen is unknown. Qualities for individual bases were not recorded, and no much larger clone is one base off.

V loses 3 bases, J loses 1 base, and the germline ends lie 7 bases apart. CDR1 KGHSH and CDR2 LQKENI were looked up in the germline V gene. The CDR3 spans 13 residues, from the cysteine through the phenylalanine. Left in the record is the CDR3 DNA by itself, 39 bases read in frame from the first base. In a few donor pairs, further sequencing was done on unstimulated CD8+ naive, CD4+ memory, CD8+ TEMRA, CD4+ naive and CD8+ effector memory subsets. Sorted unstimulated T cells and proliferating T cells recovered from mixed lymphocyte reactions were subjected to TCRbeta CDR3 sequencing. Fresh whole blood from some eleven HLA-typed healthy donors was used to isolate PBMCs. The library was produced with the immunoSEQ multiplex PCR assay. The deep sequencing platform assayed around 94,000 TCR templates per sample. Genomic DNA extracted from sorted T cells was used for TCRbeta CDR3 sequencing. On the authors' methods: The R programming language was used for the clonal analysis of the TCRbeta CDR3 data. Unstimulated samples were compared with post-reaction CFSE-low samples to define alloreactive CD4+ and CD8+ clones. By matching sequences to the repertoires of sorted unstimulated Treg and non-Treg cells, each alloreactive CD4+ clone was assigned a regulatory or non-regulatory origin. This immuneACCESS table, as held by TCRdb, lists in-frame sequences with V and J called but not all clones. Of the missing ones, under half trace to an unresolved V gene in checked studies; the others have no known cause. D and trimming were read from the DNA, whereas the V and J calls and clone size are those reported in that table. This sample lists some 9,000 clones; 60% to 75% were detected once. The ten largest make up under 80% of the sample.

Source material: effector memory CD8+ T cells sorted from blood. According to the study, the label for this sample's cell subset or site signals: unstimulated CD8+ effector memory T cells. This TCR came from a human donor in good health. Recombination joined TRBV18 with TRBJ2-7; the D gene is perhaps TRBD1 or TRBD2, each of them matching over 5 bases. The sequenced DNA: TGTGCCAGCTCACCGGGGGTTTCCTACGAGCAGTACTTC. This gives the protein CASSPGVSYEQYF.